The 20 T cell receptor beta chains given below trace back to one sample, sequenced in a study of patients and donors after allogeneic stem cell transplantation. MiXCR was run by TCRdb on the RT-PCR reads, yielding one entry per CDR3 protein. Here the sample spans about 40,000 distinct CDR3 sequences, roughly 30% being singletons. Sequences were obtained from blood, either unsorted or a sorted T cell fraction (not recorded which). The receptor set was obtained from a human donor who was either an allogeneic HSCT recipient or a stem cell or donor lymphocyte infusion donor (not recorded which). It is not recorded whose cells these are; they may come from a transplant donor.

This clonotype was seen at least ten times. V and J are TRBV20-1 and TRBJ1-4, with D tentatively TRBD1 (5 bases). Trimming shortened V by 3 bases and J by 4 bases, and 15 bases separated the two germline ends. The CDR3 totals 15 residues. Germline-derived CDR1 and CDR2 are DFQATT and SNEGSKA (reference sequence). The CDR3 loop is CSASPRVTYNEKLFF. CDR3 bases: TGCAGTGCTAGTCCCAGGGTGACCTATAATGAAAAACTGTTTTTT.

This clonotype is labeled medium-sized (0.01 to 0.1%). V gene TRBV5-1 combines with J gene TRBJ1-1; D is uncertain. This CDR3 spans 16 amino acids. CDR1 is SGHRS, CDR2 YFSETQ, per germline. Trimming shortened V by 0 bases and J by 1 base, and 13 bases separated the two germline ends. The CDR3 sequence: CASSLGGSHGNTEAFF. Written as DNA, the CDR3 is TGCGCCAGCAGCTTGGGCGGTTCCCATGGGAACACTGAAGCTTTCTTT.

This clonotype was detected a few times. The gene calls are TRBV12-3 or TRBV12-4 and TRBJ1-2; perhaps TRBD1 as D (5 bases). Trimming removed 3 bases from V and 5 bases from J, with 10 bases in between. The CDR3 has 13 residues. CDR3 amino acids: CASSLGELYGYTF. CDR3 DNA: TGTGCCAGCAGTTTGGGGGAACTTTATGGCTACACCTTC.

This clonotype was recorded many times. The V gene is TRBV6-1, the J gene TRBJ1-1; D is unresolved. The ends were cut back, 3 bases at V and 3 bases at J, with 8 bases in the middle. Looked up from germline, CDR1 is MNHNS and CDR2 is SASEGT. The CDR3 has 13 amino acids. CDR3 in DNA: TGTGCCAGCAGTGATAATCGGTACACTGAAGCTTTCTTT. Residues: CASSDNRYTEAFF.

This clonotype has at least ten counts. J is TRBJ1-2 and V is TRBV29-1; 10 bases align to TRBD1. CDR3 size: 14 residues. Losses at the gene ends were 4 bases for V and 1 base for J; bases not matched to a gene: 3. Germline V lookup: CDR1 SQVTM, CDR2 ANQGSEA. CDR3 loop: CSVGTGGINYGYTF. The CDR3 DNA sequence: TGCAGCGTTGGGACAGGGGGTATTAACTATGGCTACACCTTC.

The chain combines TRBV6-2 or TRBV6-3 with TRBJ1-4, with D unresolved. The CDR3 loop spans 14 amino acids. Trimming cost V 2 bases and J 9 bases, with 13 bases left between them. CDR1 and CDR2 from the germline V gene are MNHEY and SVGEGT. DNA of the CDR3: TGTGCCAGCAGTTACGCATCCGGCGGGAAAAAACTGTTTTTT. This sequence encodes CASSYASGGKKLFF.

The CDR3 sequence: CASRPTGGRSSYEQYF. Here the CDR3 DNA reads TGTGCCAGCAGGCCCACTGGCGGGAGGTCCTCCTACGAGCAGTACTTC. V and J are TRBV6-1 and TRBJ2-7, with TRBD2 matching 8 bases. The germline gives CDR1 MNHNS, CDR2 SASEGT. CDR3 length equals 16 residues. The J segment lost 0 bases and the V segment lost 6 bases, leaving 10 bases of the junction unmatched.

The rearrangement joins TRBV28 to TRBJ1-6; D gene uncertain. The CDR3 consists of 13 residues. Trimming pared 7 bases from V and 10 bases from J, leaving 14 bases between. CDR1 and CDR2 (germline): MDHEN, SYDVKM. The CDR3 loop is CASTEIVGSPLHF. In DNA form, the CDR3 reads TGTGCCAGCACCGAAATAGTCGGATCACCCCTCCACTTT. Complete variable domain (other parts from reference TRBV28 and TRBJ1-6): DVKVTQSSRYLVKRTGEKVFLECVQDMDHENMFWYRQDPGLGLRLIYFSYDVKMKEKGDIPEGYSVSREKKERFSLILESASTNQTSMYLCASTEIVGSPLHFGNGTRLTVT.

This clonotype was detected a few times. The J gene is TRBJ2-1, the V gene TRBV20-1, with 8 bases identical to TRBD2. With 0 bases clipped from V and 5 bases from J, the junction kept 12 bases outside the gene matches. This CDR3 contains 17 residues. Germline V gene sequence: CDR1 DFQATT, CDR2 SNEGSKA (reference sequence). The DNA of the CDR3 is TGCAGTGCTAGAGATCAGGGTTTAGCGGGAAAAAACAATGAGCAGTTCTTC. This encodes CSARDQGLAGKNNEQFF.

This clonotype was counted a few times. V and J are TRBV6-5 and TRBJ1-2, with 11 positions matching TRBD1. Germline V gene data show CDR1 as MNHEY and CDR2 as SVGAGI. CDR3 length equals 16 residues. V lost 6 bases and J lost 1; bases outside the gene matches: 7. CDR3 amino acids: CASSRDRGGNNYGYTF. DNA of the CDR3: TGTGCCAGCAGCCGGGACAGGGGGGGAAATAACTATGGCTACACCTTC.

Details on this clonotype: One junction end does not reproduce the germline sequence, and a read error may be involved. This CDR3 reads CASSLYPRELSSYNEQFF. The CDR3 DNA reads as TGTGCTAGCAGCTTATACCCCCGGGAGCTGTCCTCCTACAATGAGCAGTTCTTC. The rearrangement joins TRBV7-7 to TRBJ2-1; possibly TRBD2 for D (6 bases). This CDR3 contains 18 residues. Germline values: CDR1 SSHAT, CDR2 FNYEAQ (reference sequence). Complete variable domain (other parts from reference TRBV7-7 and TRBJ2-1): GAGVSQSPRYKVTKRGQDVTLRCDPISSHATLYWYQQALGQGPEFLTYFNYEAQPDKSGLPSDRFSAERPEGSISTLTIQRTEQRDSAMYRCASSLYPRELSSYNEQFFGPGTRLTVL.

As concerns this clonotype: The conserved phenylalanine or tryptophan normally closing the CDR3 is absent here, so this likely arose from a read error. J is TRBJ2-2 and V is TRBV12-3 or TRBV12-4, with D maybe TRBD2 (5 bases). V was clipped by 2 bases and J by 5 bases, with 6 bases between them. The CDR3 extends over 13 amino acids. The CDR3 region has the DNA TGTGCCAGCAGTTTAAGGGAGACCGGGGAGCTGTTTTTG. Residues: CASSLRETGELFL.

The chain employs TRBV7-2 and TRBJ2-3; 12 bases agree with TRBD2. Germline V gives CDR1 SGHTA, CDR2 FQGNSA. The J segment lost 4 bases and the V segment lost 2 bases, leaving 16 bases of the junction unmatched. The CDR3 is made up of 20 amino acids. CDR3 bases: TGTGCCAGCAGCTTATCCCCGACAGGAGACTGGACTAGCGGGGCAGATACGCAGTATTTT. As protein: CASSLSPTGDWTSGADTQYF.

This clonotype was observed many times. The chain is built from TRBV6-2 or TRBV6-3 and TRBJ1-5; D perhaps matches TRBD1 (5 bases). In germline, CDR1 is MNHEY, CDR2 SVGEGT. V lost 2 bases and J 6 bases, leaving 14 bases between the germline ends. The CDR3 sequence is 15 residues long. CDR3 DNA: TGTGCCAGCAGTTACCCGGGACTCTGGGCTCAGCCCCAGCATTTT. As protein: CASSYPGLWAQPQHF.

This clonotype was seen many times. The V gene is TRBV5-1, the J gene TRBJ1-3, with no clear D. Germline CDR1 and CDR2: SGHRS and YFSETQ. V gave up 6 bases and J gave up 4 bases, with 11 bases separating them. The CDR3 loop spans 13 amino acids. This CDR3 reads CASTQSAGNTIYF. The CDR3 nucleotides read TGCGCCAGCACCCAAAGTGCCGGAAACACCATATATTTT.

This clonotype occurred many times. V usage is TRBV20-1 and J usage is TRBJ1-5; weak D call: TRBD1 (5 bases). The CDR3 covers 12 residues. Germline V gene lookup returns CDR1 DFQATT and CDR2 SNEGSKA (reference sequence). The germline V and J ends were trimmed by 7 bases and 4 bases, with 11 bases remaining between them. Here the CDR3 reads CSGGTVNQPQHF. The CDR3 DNA reads as TGCAGTGGAGGGACGGTAAATCAGCCCCAGCATTTT.

This clonotype was counted only a few times. This rearrangement joins TRBV6-2 or TRBV6-3 to TRBJ2-7, with D unresolved. Trimming took 7 bases from V and 0 from J, leaving 16 bases between them. CDR3 length: 15 residues. The germline V gene has CDR1 MNHEY and CDR2 SVGEGT. CDR3 DNA sequence: TGTGCCAGCACCCTTACTTCTAGTAGCTCCTACGAGCAGTACTTC. Protein sequence: CASTLTSSSSYEQYF.

The chain is built from TRBV4-3 and TRBJ2-2; a possible D gene is TRBD2 (5 bases). Trimming cost V 0 bases and J 2 bases, with 16 bases left between them. CDR1 is LGHNA and CDR2 is YSLEER in the germline V gene. This CDR3 comprises 18 residues. CDR3 DNA: TGCGCCAGCAGCCAAGAGCTGCGGGTTAGCCTAAACACCGGGGAGCTGTTTTTT. This codes for CASSQELRVSLNTGELFF.

V and J are TRBV5-5 and TRBJ1-3, with D maybe TRBD1 (6 bases). This CDR3 is built from 19 residues. The germline V gene has CDR1 SGHKS and CDR2 YYEKEE (reference sequence). Trimming stripped 0 bases from V and 4 bases from J, with 23 bases between. CDR3 nucleotides: TGTGCCAGCAGCTTGGACCCGGGACACCAGACCCGAGTGGGAAACACCATATATTTT. The encoded protein is CASSLDPGHQTRVGNTIYF. The entire variable domain, with the rest obtained from reference TRBV5-5 and TRBJ1-3, is as follows: DAGVTQSPTHLIKTRGQQVTLRCSPISGHKSVSWYQQVLGQGPQFIFQYYEKEERGRGNFPDRFSARQFPNYSSELNVNALLLGDSALYLCASSLDPGHQTRVGNTIYFGEGSWLTVV.

The chain employs TRBV6-1 and TRBJ2-2; D gene ambiguous. Germline assignment: CDR1 MNHNS and CDR2 SASEGT. V was clipped by 5 bases and J by 2 bases, with 9 bases between them. The CDR3 has 14 amino acids. CDR3 nucleotides: TGTGCCAGCAGTCCCTTTTACAACACCGGGGAGCTGTTTTTT. Its protein is CASSPFYNTGELFF.